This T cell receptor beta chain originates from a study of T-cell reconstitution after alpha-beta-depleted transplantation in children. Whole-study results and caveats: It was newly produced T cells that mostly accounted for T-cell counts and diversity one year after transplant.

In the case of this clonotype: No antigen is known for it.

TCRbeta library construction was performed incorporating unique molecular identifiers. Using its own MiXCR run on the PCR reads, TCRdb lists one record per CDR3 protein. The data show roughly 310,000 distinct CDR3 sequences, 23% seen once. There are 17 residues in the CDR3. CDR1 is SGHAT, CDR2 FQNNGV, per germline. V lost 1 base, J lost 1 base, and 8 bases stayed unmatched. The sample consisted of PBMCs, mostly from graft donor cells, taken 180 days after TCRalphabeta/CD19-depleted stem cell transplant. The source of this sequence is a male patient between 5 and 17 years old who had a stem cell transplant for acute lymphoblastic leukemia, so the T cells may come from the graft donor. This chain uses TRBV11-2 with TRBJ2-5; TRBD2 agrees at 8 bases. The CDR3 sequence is CASSLAGRDYFQETQYF. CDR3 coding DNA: TGTGCCAGCAGCTTAGCCGGGAGGGACTACTTCCAAGAGACCCAGTACTTC.